The rows below give T cell receptor beta chains drawn from one sample of a study of shared clonotypes between healthy human individuals. Profiling relied on immunoSEQ multiplex PCR, and the TCRdb table lists in-frame clones only, not all of them. The repertoire holds 1.5 million to 2.5 million clones, with approximately 95% as singletons. Material for sequencing was naive CD8+ T cells sorted from blood. The receptors derive from a young man in good health. CDR3s leave out the opening cysteine and the closing phenylalanine or tryptophan. Each record gives: clone size, J gene, V gene, D gene, CDR3 protein. A D gene is named only where the DNA matches it firmly. Size is stated for part of the rows, as once, few or many counts, or as a class when the clone is expanded.

abundance: .
j_gene: TRBJ2-7
v_gene: TRBV13
d_gene: .
CDR3aa: ASSWPAASGDYEQY

abundance: .
j_gene: TRBJ2-1
v_gene: TRBV29-1
d_gene: TRBD1
CDR3aa: SVGQGWVDEQF

abundance: few
j_gene: TRBJ2-2
v_gene: TRBV27
d_gene: .
CDR3aa: ASSLIGNTGELF

abundance: .
j_gene: TRBJ2-1
v_gene: TRBV10-3
d_gene: TRBD2
CDR3aa: AISASGTSGTLYNEQF

abundance: few
j_gene: TRBJ2-1
v_gene: TRBV6-6
d_gene: TRBD2
CDR3aa: ASSFQPGLEF

abundance: .
j_gene: TRBJ2-4
v_gene: TRBV28
d_gene: .
CDR3aa: ASSFRGVAKNIQY

abundance: .
j_gene: TRBJ1-3
v_gene: TRBV4-3
d_gene: .
CDR3aa: ASSLTDTGNTIY

abundance: .
j_gene: TRBJ2-1
v_gene: TRBV30
d_gene: TRBD2
CDR3aa: AWTNSGRSYNEQF

abundance: .
j_gene: TRBJ2-7
v_gene: TRBV2
d_gene: TRBD1
CDR3aa: ASIHGQGNEQY

abundance: .
j_gene: TRBJ1-2
v_gene: TRBV2
d_gene: .
CDR3aa: ASIPGQAKNYGYT

abundance: .
j_gene: TRBJ2-7
v_gene: TRBV10-3
d_gene: .
CDR3aa: AISTLATSSYEQY

abundance: .
j_gene: TRBJ2-7
v_gene: TRBV13
d_gene: .
CDR3aa: ASSLRGGAITYEQY

abundance: .
j_gene: TRBJ2-3
v_gene: TRBV19
d_gene: .
CDR3aa: ASSTAGQDTDTQY

abundance: .
j_gene: TRBJ1-2
v_gene: TRBV28
d_gene: .
CDR3aa: ASSFGEDYGYT

abundance: .
j_gene: TRBJ1-2
v_gene: TRBV27
d_gene: TRBD1
CDR3aa: ASSTGTGGYGYT

abundance: .
j_gene: TRBJ1-4
v_gene: TRBV11-2
d_gene: TRBD1
CDR3aa: ASTQGEKLF

abundance: .
j_gene: TRBJ2-7
v_gene: TRBV7-9
d_gene: .
CDR3aa: ASSLGQEAAYEQY

abundance: .
j_gene: TRBJ1-5
v_gene: TRBV4-2
d_gene: .
CDR3aa: ASSQEGGDRNQPQH

abundance: .
j_gene: TRBJ1-6
v_gene: TRBV5-1
d_gene: .
CDR3aa: ASSEGVNNSPLH

abundance: .
j_gene: TRBJ2-7
v_gene: TRBV2
d_gene: .
CDR3aa: ASSGRGRNEQY

abundance: .
j_gene: TRBJ2-3
v_gene: TRBV2
d_gene: TRBD2
CDR3aa: ASSESASGASTDTQY

abundance: .
j_gene: TRBJ2-5
v_gene: TRBV14
d_gene: .
CDR3aa: ASSQFPQRGQETQY

abundance: .
j_gene: TRBJ2-7
v_gene: TRBV5-5
d_gene: TRBD1
CDR3aa: ASSFGQGGVY

abundance: .
j_gene: TRBJ2-1
v_gene: TRBV29-1
d_gene: TRBD2
CDR3aa: SGDGTSGYNEQF

abundance: .
j_gene: TRBJ2-7
v_gene: TRBV6-5
d_gene: .
CDR3aa: ASSYGLDTSYEQY

abundance: once
j_gene: TRBJ2-7
v_gene: TRBV9
d_gene: TRBD2
CDR3aa: ASSVSTKASGAYPYEQY